The 20 T cell receptor beta chains in this list originate from one sample, sequenced in a study of molecular identifiers for immune sequencing clone quantification. TCRdb itself ran the PCR reads through MiXCR, one entry per CDR3 protein. Of about half a million distinct CDR3 sequences in the sample, about 26% were seen once. Sequenced input: naive CD8+ T cells from blood, with Jurkat cell RNA spiked in. As to subset: FACS-sorted CD8+CD4-CCR7+CD45RA+ naive T cells. The receptor set was obtained from a human donor in good health. Some libraries in this study had Jurkat cell RNA spiked in.

V usage is TRBV27 and J usage is TRBJ2-3, with 12 bases aligning to TRBD2. This CDR3 has 16 residues. Looked up from germline, CDR1 is MNHEY and CDR2 is SMNVEV (reference sequence). V gave up 2 bases and J gave up 3 bases; unmatched junction bases: 3. The CDR3 bases are TGTGCCAGCAGTTTACTGACTAGCGGGGGAACAGATACGCAGTATTTT. Protein: CASSLLTSGGTDTQYF.

The V and J genes are TRBV15 and TRBJ1-1; maybe TRBD1 (5 bases). Germline V CDR1 and CDR2: LNHNV, YYDKDF (reference sequence). Trimming stripped 6 bases from V and 5 bases from J, with 19 bases between. The CDR3 length is 15 residues. CDR3 DNA sequence: TGTGCCACCAGGCTTAGGGCGGGGCCTGGGACTGAAGCTTTCTTT. Translation gives CATRLRAGPGTEAFF.

This clonotype has at least ten counts. The CDR3 DNA reads as TGCGCCAGCAGCTTGGGCGGGCGTAGCTCTGGGGCCAACGTCCTGACTTTC. Amino acids: CASSLGGRSSGANVLTF. V and J are TRBV5-1 and TRBJ2-6; possible D gene TRBD2, 5 bases. Trimming left V 0 bases short and J 0 bases short, with 10 bases between. The CDR3 is made up of 17 amino acids. Germline V CDR1 and CDR2: SGHRS, YFSETQ.

There are many counts of this clonotype. The chain employs TRBV9 and TRBJ1-1, with D unresolved. Between the trimmed V and J ends, which lost 0 bases and 4 bases, there was a span of 7 bases. From germline, CDR1 is SGDLS and CDR2 YYNGEE. The CDR3 totals 13 residues. The CDR3 DNA reads TGTGCCAGCAGCGTAGGTTTGGTCACTGAAGCTTTCTTT. Its translation: CASSVGLVTEAFF.

Only a few counts were recorded for this clonotype. The V gene is TRBV6-6, the J gene TRBJ2-1, with TRBD2 matching 8 bases. The CDR3 is 17 amino acids. After removal of 0 bases from V and 0 bases from J, the junction contained 4 bases not matched to a gene. In germline, CDR1 is MNHNY, CDR2 SVGAGI (reference sequence). CDR3 sequence (DNA): TGTGCCAGCAGTTACTCGTCGAGCGGGAGCTCCTACAATGAGCAGTTCTTC. It is translated as CASSYSSSGSSYNEQFF.

This clonotype was observed a few times. The V and J genes are TRBV6-2 or TRBV6-3 and TRBJ2-1; TRBD2 agrees at 10 bases. The CDR3 loop spans 14 amino acids. The germline CDR1 and CDR2 sequences are MNHEY and SVGEGT. With 6 bases clipped from V and 9 bases from J, the junction kept 8 bases outside the gene matches. The CDR3: CASRGLAGVFEQFF. Written as DNA, the CDR3 is TGTGCCAGCAGAGGTCTAGCGGGAGTGTTTGAGCAGTTCTTC.

The table lists this clonotype with many counts. The CDR3 spells CASSFTNYGYTF. The CDR3 nucleotides read TGTGCCAGCAGCTTTACTAACTATGGCTACACCTTC. This chain links TRBV5-6 with TRBJ1-2; D gene unclear. Germline CDR1 and CDR2: SGHDT and YYEEEE. CDR3 length equals 12 residues. V was trimmed by 2 bases and J by 0 bases, leaving 2 bases between them.

There are a few counts of this clonotype. The chain is built from TRBV7-3 and TRBJ1-1; the match to TRBD1 covers 8 bases. The CDR3 is made up of 15 amino acids. V shed 4 bases, J shed 3 bases, and the junction held 7 bases outside the gene matches. CDR1 is SGHTA and CDR2 is FQGTGA in the germline V gene. The CDR3 here is CASSSGTGRHTEAFF. The CDR3, as DNA: TGTGCCAGCAGCTCGGGGACAGGTAGACACACTGAAGCTTTCTTT.

This clonotype was seen more than once but under ten times. The chain couples TRBV4-3 to TRBJ2-7; TRBD1 matches at 10 bases. V shed 2 bases, J shed 4 bases, and the junction held 8 bases outside the gene matches. The CDR3 has 16 residues. Looked up from germline, CDR1 is LGHNA and CDR2 is YSLEER. For the CDR3, the DNA is TGCGCCAGCAGCCAAACCCAGGGACAGGGGTCTTACGAGCAGTACTTC. As protein: CASSQTQGQGSYEQYF.

This clonotype was detected a few times. This chain joins TRBV7-2 and TRBJ2-1, with TRBD1 matching 12 bases. CDR3 length equals 14 residues. The junction had 2 bases not matched to a gene; V was cut back by 3 bases and J by 8 bases. In germline, CDR1 is SGHTA, CDR2 FQGNSA. Here the CDR3 reads CASSFGTGGYEQFF. In DNA form, the CDR3 reads TGTGCCAGCAGCTTCGGGACAGGGGGCTATGAGCAGTTCTTC.

V and J are TRBV20-1 and TRBJ2-5; 8 bases fit TRBD1. J gave up 4 bases and V 6 bases, and 7 bases lay outside the gene matches. This CDR3 is built from 13 residues. From germline, CDR1 is DFQATT and CDR2 SNEGSKA (reference sequence). CDR3 in amino acids: CSAPRQGAETQYF. Written as DNA, the CDR3 is TGCAGTGCCCCGCGGCAGGGGGCAGAGACCCAGTACTTC.

On this clonotype itself: At one end the junction does not follow the germline gene, possibly because of a read error. This rearrangement joins TRBV4-1 to TRBJ2-7, with D perhaps given as TRBD1 or TRBD2 (6 bases each). CDR1 and CDR2 from the germline V gene are MGHRA and YSYEKL. The CDR3 runs to 14 residues. CDR3 in amino acids: CASSLSGASYEQYF. CDR3 in DNA: TGTGCCAGCAGTTTGTCGGGGGCCTCCTACGAGCAGTACTTC.

This clonotype was picked up many times. At one end the junction does not follow the germline gene, possibly because of a read error. The chain joins TRBV7-7 to TRBJ1-1, with D hard to call. The CDR3 length is 9 residues. CDR1 is SSHAT, CDR2 FNYEAQ, per germline (reference sequence). The CDR3 bases are TGTGCTAGCAGCTTCCTGGCTTTCTTT. It encodes CASSFLAFF. Looking up the rest from reference TRBV7-7 and TRBJ1-1 gives the full variable domain: GAGVSQSPRYKVTKRGQDVTLRCDPISSHATLYWYQQALGQGPEFLTYFNYEAQPDKSGLPSDRFSAERPEGSISTLTIQRTEQRDSAMYRCASSFLAFFGQGTRLTVV.

This clonotype showed up many times. The chain combines TRBV7-9 with TRBJ1-1; no reliable D call. Between the trimmed V and J ends, which lost 5 bases and 6 bases, there was a span of 16 bases. The CDR3 consists of 14 residues. Germline-derived CDR1 and CDR2 are SEHNR and FQNEAQ (reference sequence). CDR3 DNA: TGTGCCAGCAGCCCTGGGCGGTCGACGGCTGAAGCTTTCTTT. This translates into CASSPGRSTAEAFF.

This sequence joins TRBV7-9 and TRBJ2-5; D not resolved. The CDR3 contains 15 residues. V lost 4 bases and J lost 0, with 12 bases in between. Germline assignment: CDR1 SEHNR and CDR2 FQNEAQ (reference sequence). The CDR3 loop reads CASSSRTEYQETQYF. The CDR3, as DNA: TGTGCCAGCAGCTCAAGGACGGAGTACCAAGAGACCCAGTACTTC.

This clonotype was counted at least ten times. The chain carries TRBV9 and TRBJ1-6; TRBD1 might be the D (5 bases). Deletions cut 4 bases from V and 9 bases from J, with 20 bases between. The V gene's germline CDR1 is SGDLS and CDR2 YYNGEE. This CDR3 has 16 residues. CDR3 sequence: CASSRGWGELVSPLHF. The CDR3, as DNA: TGTGCCAGCAGCCGCGGGTGGGGGGAATTGGTTTCACCCCTCCACTTT.

This clonotype has more than one count but fewer than ten. The chain joins TRBV13 to TRBJ2-6, with a possible D match to TRBD1 (5 bases). The CDR3 runs to 17 residues. CDR1 and CDR2 (germline): PRHDT, FYEKMQ (reference sequence). V gave up 5 bases and J gave up 1 base, with 15 bases separating them. The CDR3 region has the DNA TGTGCCAGCAGCCCACAGGCGGTAGGTTCTGGGGCCAACGTCCTGACTTTC. Translating it yields CASSPQAVGSGANVLTF.

V is TRBV6-2 or TRBV6-3 and J is TRBJ2-4, with TRBD2 matching 7 bases. This CDR3 is 14 amino acids long. The J segment lost 8 bases and the V segment lost 0 bases, leaving 4 bases of the junction unmatched. CDR1 is MNHEY, CDR2 SVGEGT, per germline. For the CDR3, the DNA is TGTGCCAGCAGTTACTCTTTGGGGAGGGACATTCAGTACTTC. The encoded protein is CASSYSLGRDIQYF.

A word on this clonotype: This may come from a read error, since a much larger clone is one base off. This chain uses TRBV9 with TRBJ2-3; weak D call: TRBD2 (6 bases). The germline V gene encodes CDR1 SGDLS and CDR2 YYNGEE. This CDR3 has 15 residues. The CDR3: CTSSVGGRGPDTQYF. The CDR3 DNA is TGTACCAGCAGCGTAGGAGGGAGAGGGCCAGATACGCAGTATTTT.

This clonotype was seen a few times. The chain links TRBV29-1 to TRBJ1-1, with D hard to call. V was shortened by 6 bases and J by 1 base, with 9 bases between the two germline ends. This CDR3 region has 12 residues. Germline assignment: CDR1 SQVTM and CDR2 ANQGSEA. CDR3 sequence reads: CSVVQSNTEAFF. CDR3 nucleotides: TGCAGCGTGGTACAGTCGAACACTGAAGCTTTCTTT.